The clone carrying this TCR beta chain was seen ten or more times. This record belongs to a study of metastatic and nonmetastatic thyroid tumors. Study context: Repertoires were compared across blood and tumor or nodule tissue from malignant and benign thyroid patients.

Original methodology: Differences in CDR3 between clinicopathological groups were drawn on to build a classifier intended to discriminate distant-metastatic papillary thyroid cancer patients. TCRdb reprocessed the PCR reads via MiXCR. TCRdb's processing, not the authors', yielded these V and J calls. The sample lists approximately 42,000 clones; 20% to 30% were seen once. The CDR3 runs to 14 residues. Trimming took 5 bases from V and 7 from J; bases not matched to a gene: 8. No treatment had been given to any patient before thyroid surgery. This TCR came from a female donor with papillary thyroid cancer or a benign thyroid nodule (not recorded which). Some clones in this sample may be carry-over from other donors' samples. The sequenced material came from tumor tissue. The chain employs TRBV12-3 or TRBV12-4 and TRBJ1-2, with 9 nucleotides matching TRBD1. CDR3 loop: CASSGYRGQGGYTF. The CDR3 coding sequence is TGTGCCAGCAGTGGGTACAGGGGGCAAGGTGGCTACACCTTC.